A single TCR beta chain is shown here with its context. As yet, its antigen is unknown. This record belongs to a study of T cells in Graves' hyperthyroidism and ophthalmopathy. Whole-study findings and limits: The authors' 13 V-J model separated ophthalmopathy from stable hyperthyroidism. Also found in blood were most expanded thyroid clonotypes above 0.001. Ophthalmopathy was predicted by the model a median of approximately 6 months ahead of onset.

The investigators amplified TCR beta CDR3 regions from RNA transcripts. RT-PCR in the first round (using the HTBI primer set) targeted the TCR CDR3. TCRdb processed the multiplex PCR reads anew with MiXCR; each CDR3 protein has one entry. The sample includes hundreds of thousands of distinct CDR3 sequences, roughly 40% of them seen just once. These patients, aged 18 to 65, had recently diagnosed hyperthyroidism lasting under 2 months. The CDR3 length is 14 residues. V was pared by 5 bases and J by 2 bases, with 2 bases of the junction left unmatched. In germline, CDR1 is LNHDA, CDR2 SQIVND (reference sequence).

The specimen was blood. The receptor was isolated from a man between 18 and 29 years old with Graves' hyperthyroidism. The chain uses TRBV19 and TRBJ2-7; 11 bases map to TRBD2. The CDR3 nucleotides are TGTGCCAGTAGTGTGACTAGCGGGACCTACGAGCAGTACTTC. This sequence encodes CASSVTSGTYEQYF.